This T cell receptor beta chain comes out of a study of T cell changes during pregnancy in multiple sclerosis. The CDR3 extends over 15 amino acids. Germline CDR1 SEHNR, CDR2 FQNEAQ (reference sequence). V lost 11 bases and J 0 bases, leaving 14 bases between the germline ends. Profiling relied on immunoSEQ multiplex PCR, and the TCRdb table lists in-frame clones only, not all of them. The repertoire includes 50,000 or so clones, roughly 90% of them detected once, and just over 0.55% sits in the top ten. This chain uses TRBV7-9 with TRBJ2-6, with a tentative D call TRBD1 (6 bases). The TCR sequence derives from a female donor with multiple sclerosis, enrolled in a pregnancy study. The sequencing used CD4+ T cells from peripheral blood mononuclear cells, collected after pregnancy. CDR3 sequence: CAGAEGDSGANVLTF. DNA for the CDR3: TGTGCCGGGGCTGAGGGGGACTCTGGGGCCAACGTCCTGACTTTC.